The source of this TCR beta chain is a study of blood T cell repertoires in COVID-19. Study summary: COVID-19 samples, acute and convalescent, were from the United States, Italy and Spain. T cells, B-cell-depleted T cells, or PBMCs supplied cDNA or gDNA.

Germline-derived CDR1 and CDR2 are ENHRY and SYGVKD. V lost 10 bases, J lost 4 bases, and 11 bases lay in between. This CDR3 has 13 amino acids. Authors' analysis steps: Amplification of reference gene primers provided the estimated nucleated cell counts. Using immunoSEQ multiplex PCR, the repertoire was profiled, and TCRdb retains in-frame clones only, with some absent. From that table come the V and J calls and clone size; the DNA was used to work out D and trimming. The sample includes over 150,000 clones, approximately 84% of them seen just once. The chain links TRBV10-3 to TRBJ1-6, with no clear D. The receptor was derived from a human donor with acute or convalescent COVID-19. The donor label of this sample is uncertain. Sequenced material: peripheral blood. CDR3 amino acids: CATRFEYNSPLHF. DNA of the CDR3: TGTGCCACCCGCTTCGAGTATAATTCACCCCTCCACTTT.